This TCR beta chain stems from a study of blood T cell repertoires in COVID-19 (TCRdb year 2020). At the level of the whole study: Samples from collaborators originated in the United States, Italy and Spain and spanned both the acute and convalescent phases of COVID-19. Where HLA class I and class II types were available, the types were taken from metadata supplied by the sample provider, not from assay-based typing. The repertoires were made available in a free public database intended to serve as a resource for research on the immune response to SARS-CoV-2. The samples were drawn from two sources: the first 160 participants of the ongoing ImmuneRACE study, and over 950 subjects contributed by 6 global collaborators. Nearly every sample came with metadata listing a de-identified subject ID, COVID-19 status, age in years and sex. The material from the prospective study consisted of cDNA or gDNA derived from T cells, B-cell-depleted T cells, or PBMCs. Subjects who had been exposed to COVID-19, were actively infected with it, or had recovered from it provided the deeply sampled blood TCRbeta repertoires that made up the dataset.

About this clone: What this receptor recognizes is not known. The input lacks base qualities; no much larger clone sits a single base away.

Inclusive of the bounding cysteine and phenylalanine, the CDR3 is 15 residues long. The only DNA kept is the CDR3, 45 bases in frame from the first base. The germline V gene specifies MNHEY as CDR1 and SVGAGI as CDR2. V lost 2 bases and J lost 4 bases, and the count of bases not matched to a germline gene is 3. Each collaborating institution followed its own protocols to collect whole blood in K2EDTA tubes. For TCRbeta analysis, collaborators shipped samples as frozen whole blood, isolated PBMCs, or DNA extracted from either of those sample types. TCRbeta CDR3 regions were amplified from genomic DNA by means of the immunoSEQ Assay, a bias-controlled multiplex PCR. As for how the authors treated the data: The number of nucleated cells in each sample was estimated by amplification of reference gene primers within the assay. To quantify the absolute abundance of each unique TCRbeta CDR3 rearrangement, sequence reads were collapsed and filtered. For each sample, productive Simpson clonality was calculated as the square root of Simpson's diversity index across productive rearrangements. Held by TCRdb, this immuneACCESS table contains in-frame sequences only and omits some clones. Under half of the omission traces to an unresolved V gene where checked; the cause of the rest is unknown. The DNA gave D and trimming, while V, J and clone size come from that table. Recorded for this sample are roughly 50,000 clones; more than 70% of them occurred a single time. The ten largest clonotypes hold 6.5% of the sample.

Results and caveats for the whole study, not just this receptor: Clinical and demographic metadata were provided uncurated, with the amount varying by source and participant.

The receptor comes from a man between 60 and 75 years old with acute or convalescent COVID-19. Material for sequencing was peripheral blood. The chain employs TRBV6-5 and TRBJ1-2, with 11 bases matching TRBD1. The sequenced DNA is TGTGCCAGCAGTTACGGACAGGGGGCTGTCTATGGCTACACCTTC. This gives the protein CASSYGQGAVYGYTF.